One sample yielded the 28 T cell receptor beta chains listed below, sequenced in a study of cytomegalovirus exposure and HLA in healthy donors. PCR involved 60 Vbeta and 13 Jbeta primers. The protocol was immunoSEQ multiplex PCR, while the TCRdb copy is restricted to in-frame clones and leaves out a portion. The sample has 150,000 to 200,000 clones; roughly 60% are singletons. Material for sequencing was PBMCs. The origin of the receptors is a man between 35 and 55 years old in good health and CMV-seronegative.

The rearrangement links TRBV4-3 to TRBJ1-1; D ambiguous. V was cut by 5 bases and J by 1 base, with 14 bases left in between. Germline V CDR1 and CDR2: LGHNA, YSLEER. The CDR3 runs 15 residues. The CDR3 is CASSSPVEGNTEAFF. The DNA of the CDR3 is TGCGCCAGCAGCTCTCCCGTGGAGGGGAACACTGAAGCTTTCTTT.

The chain joins TRBV7-2 to TRBJ2-7, with D tentatively TRBD1 (6 bases). Trimming removed 5 bases at V and 4 bases at J, with 15 bases between. The length of the CDR3 is 14 residues. The V gene's germline CDR1 is SGHTA and CDR2 FQGNSA. The CDR3 DNA sequence: TGTGCCAGCAGCGACGGGGACATACTGTACGAGCAGTACTTC. This codes for CASSDGDILYEQYF.

This clone was counted only a few times. The chain couples TRBV7-8 to TRBJ1-3; tentatively, D is TRBD1 (5 bases). The ends were cut back, 5 bases at V and 3 bases at J, with 20 bases in the middle. In germline, CDR1 is SGHVS, CDR2 FQNEAQ. This CDR3 has 17 amino acids. The CDR3 protein is CASSPKVGQYYGNTIYF. The CDR3 nucleotides read TGTGCCAGCAGCCCCAAGGTGGGGCAGTACTATGGAAACACCATATATTTT. Full variable domain (remainder filled in from reference TRBV7-8 and TRBJ1-3): GAGVSQSPRYKVAKRGQDVALRCDPISGHVSLFWYQQALGQGPEFLTYFQNEAQLDKSGLPSDRFFAERPEGSVSTLKIQRTQQEDSAVYLCASSPKVGQYYGNTIYFGEGSWLTVV.

This clone was counted between two and nine times. An end of the junction does not agree with germline; a read error may underlie this. V is TRBV12-5 and J is TRBJ1-2; D perhaps matches TRBD1 (6 bases). This CDR3 comprises 12 residues. Germline CDR1 is LGHNT and CDR2 is FRNRAP. CDR3 residues: CASGLGAGGYTF. In DNA form, the CDR3 reads TGTGCTAGTGGGTTGGGGGCAGGAGGCTACACCTTC.

This clone appeared a few times. The gene calls are TRBV4-1 and TRBJ1-5, with unresolved D. Germline V lookup: CDR1 MGHRA, CDR2 YSYEKL. Trimming stripped 1 base from V and 6 bases from J, with 7 bases between. There are 13 residues in the CDR3. CDR3 in DNA: TGCGCCAGCAGCCAAGCTTGGAGTCAGCCCCAGCATTTT. Protein: CASSQAWSQPQHF.

The J gene is TRBJ2-3, the V gene TRBV9; TRBD2 matches 13 bases. J lost 5 bases, V lost 2 bases, and 5 bases had no gene match. The germline CDR1 and CDR2 sequences are SGDLS and YYNGEE. The CDR3 loop spans 16 amino acids. The CDR3 spells CASSVTSGGAKDTQYF. The CDR3 nucleotides are TGTGCCAGCAGCGTTACTAGCGGGGGGGCCAAAGATACGCAGTATTTT.

The genes are TRBV7-8 and TRBJ1-3, with 10 bases aligning to TRBD1. The CDR3 loop spans 16 amino acids. With 5 bases clipped from V and 0 bases from J, the junction kept 4 bases outside the gene matches. The germline V gene has CDR1 SGHVS and CDR2 FQNEAQ. The CDR3 DNA sequence: TGTGCCAGCAGCGATCGGGACAGGGGCTCTGGAAACACCATATATTTT. Translated, it gives CASSDRDRGSGNTIYF.

This clone was detected only a few times. The chain carries TRBV30 and TRBJ1-2; TRBD1 agrees at 12 bases. Germline CDR1 is GTSNPN and CDR2 is SVGIG (reference sequence). The CDR3 is 22 amino acids. V lost 7 bases and J lost 4; bases outside the gene matches: 31. The CDR3 is CAYLLEYALTGQGAGAFYGYTF. As DNA, the CDR3 is TGTGCCTATCTCTTGGAGTATGCCCTAACGGGACAGGGGGCCGGGGCGTTCTATGGCTACACCTTC.

This clone was detected only a few times. The chain carries TRBV9 and TRBJ1-3; no clear D gene. Germline V gives CDR1 SGDLS, CDR2 YYNGEE. This CDR3 is 14 amino acids long. V was shortened by 0 bases and J by 4 bases, with 8 bases between the two germline ends. The CDR3: CASSVEPYGNTIYF. The CDR3 DNA sequence: TGTGCCAGCAGCGTAGAACCCTACGGAAACACCATATATTTT.

In this sample, this clone turned up a few times. The chain uses TRBV6-1 and TRBJ1-3, with D maybe TRBD1 (6 bases). Trimming left V 10 bases short and J 11 bases short, with 21 bases between. This CDR3 contains 13 residues. The V gene's germline CDR1 is MNHNS and CDR2 SASEGT. DNA for the CDR3: TGTGCCACCGCACAGGGCTCGGTTGTGGCCATATATTTT. Translating it yields CATAQGSVVAIYF.

The V gene is TRBV29-1, the J gene TRBJ1-2; possible D gene TRBD1, 6 bases. Germline lookup yields CDR1 SQVTM and CDR2 ANQGSEA. The CDR3 spans 13 residues. V lost 0 bases to trimming and J lost 8 bases, with 13 bases between them. The DNA for the CDR3 is TGCAGCGTTGAAGACCCACAGGGAAACGGCTACACCTTC. Amino acids: CSVEDPQGNGYTF.

The chain uses TRBV11-1 and TRBJ1-6; 7 bases are shared with TRBD1. Germline V gene sequence: CDR1 SGHAT, CDR2 FQDESV (reference sequence). V lost 6 bases to trimming and J lost 5 bases; unmatched junction nucleotides: 7. This CDR3 is built from 15 residues. DNA for the CDR3: TGTGCCAGCAGTTCCCGGGACAGCAATAATTCACCCCTCCACTTT. It codes for CASSSRDSNNSPLHF.

V usage is TRBV11-2 and J usage is TRBJ2-3; the match to TRBD1 covers 7 bases. The germline V gene has CDR1 SGHAT and CDR2 FQNNGV. Trimming removed 4 bases from V and 0 bases from J; junction bases left unmatched: 4. The CDR3 totals 15 residues. CDR3 DNA: TGTGCCAGCAGCTCGGACAGGACTAGCACAGATACGCAGTATTTT. It is translated as CASSSDRTSTDTQYF.

V is TRBV4-3 and J is TRBJ2-5; 9 bases fit TRBD1. Germline lookup yields CDR1 LGHNA and CDR2 YSLEER. J lost 4 bases, V lost 5 bases, and 8 bases had no gene match. The CDR3 spans 15 residues. This chain's CDR3 is CASSTRDRDRETQYF. CDR3 nucleotide sequence: TGCGCCAGCAGCACCCGGGACAGGGATAGAGAGACCCAGTACTTC.

The chain links TRBV2 to TRBJ1-1, with D tentatively TRBD1 (5 bases). In germline, CDR1 is SNHLY, CDR2 FYNNEI. The CDR3 covers 14 residues. The V end was cut by 2 bases, the J end by 4 bases, with 11 bases between. The CDR3 loop reads CASSEYQGGTEAFF. In DNA form, the CDR3 reads TGTGCCAGCAGTGAATATCAGGGCGGCACTGAAGCTTTCTTT.

This clone appeared once. V gene TRBV7-9 combines with J gene TRBJ2-5; 7 bases align to TRBD2. Trimming at V came to 1 base and at J to 2 bases, leaving 10 bases not matched to a gene. The CDR3 contains 17 residues. CDR1 and CDR2 (germline): SEHNR, FQNEAQ (reference sequence). CDR3 DNA sequence: TGTGCCAGCAGCTTAGGGGAGGGCGTCAGGGCTCAAGAGACCCAGTACTTC. Translation gives CASSLGEGVRAQETQYF.

V is TRBV18 and J is TRBJ2-1, with 9 bases that match TRBD1. Per germline, CDR1 KGHSH and CDR2 LQKENI. With V trimmed by 2 bases and J by 6 bases, 5 bases remained unmatched. CDR3 size: 15 residues. The DNA of the CDR3 is TGTGCCAGCTCACCAGCGGACAGGGGCCCCAATGAGCAGTTCTTC. Translated: CASSPADRGPNEQFF.

As DNA, the CDR3 is TGTGCCAGCAGCTCCCTAAGGGGGGGCGAGCAGTACTTC. Translating it yields CASSSLRGGEQYF. The rearrangement links TRBV7-6 to TRBJ2-7, with TRBD2 as a possible D gene (7 bases). This CDR3 is built from 13 residues. Per germline, CDR1 SGHVS and CDR2 FNYEAQ. V dropped 4 bases and J dropped 6 bases, with 13 bases sitting between them.

The V call is TRBV10-3, the J call TRBJ2-2; D is unresolved. Germline V gene data show CDR1 as ENHRY and CDR2 as SYGVKD. CDR3 length equals 14 residues. Deletions cut 0 bases from V and 7 bases from J, with 9 bases between. Here the CDR3 reads CAISESKSGGELFF. The CDR3 bases are TGTGCCATCAGTGAGTCGAAGTCGGGCGGGGAGCTGTTTTTT.

This clone was seen a few times. This sequence joins TRBV2 and TRBJ2-2, with no clear D. CDR1 and CDR2 from the germline V gene are SNHLY and FYNNEI. Trimming took 7 bases from V and 0 from J, leaving 12 bases between them. There are 15 residues in the CDR3. The CDR3 nucleotides are TGTGCCAGCACCGAGTCTCGTTCGAACACCGGGGAGCTGTTTTTT. Encoded protein: CASTESRSNTGELFF.

This rearrangement joins TRBV30 to TRBJ2-7, with D possibly being TRBD2 (7 bases). The CDR3 is 18 amino acids. In germline, CDR1 is GTSNPN, CDR2 SVGIG (reference sequence). Trimming stripped 0 bases from V and 0 bases from J, with 21 bases between. CDR3 amino acids: CAWSVFRMAGASSYEQYF. The CDR3 DNA follows: TGTGCCTGGAGTGTATTCCGTATGGCGGGGGCAAGCTCCTACGAGCAGTACTTC.

Only a few counts were recorded for this clone. J is TRBJ2-7 and V is TRBV19, with D perhaps TRBD1 (5 bases). The CDR3 runs to 14 residues. The ends were cut back, 3 bases at V and 5 bases at J, with 14 bases in the middle. Germline CDR1 LNHDA, CDR2 SQIVND (reference sequence). The CDR3 nucleotides read TGTGCCAGTAGTATTGGCCAGGGTAGGGACGAGCAGTACTTC. This translates into CASSIGQGRDEQYF.

This clone showed up just a few times. The rearrangement joins TRBV10-3 to TRBJ1-5; 7 positions agree with TRBD1. After removal of 3 bases from V and 8 bases from J, the junction contained 7 bases not matched to a gene. Germline loops: CDR1 ENHRY, CDR2 SYGVKD. The CDR3 spans 14 residues. CDR3 amino acids: CAISDLDRVKPQHF. The CDR3 DNA follows: TGTGCCATCAGTGACCTCGACAGGGTAAAGCCCCAGCATTTT.

V is TRBV5-1 and J is TRBJ2-2; a possible D gene is TRBD1 (6 bases). This CDR3 contains 14 residues. Deletions cut 9 bases from V and 5 bases from J, with 17 bases between. The germline V gene encodes CDR1 SGHRS and CDR2 YFSETQ. CDR3 nucleotide sequence: TGCGCCACCCGACAGGACTCCGGAACCGGGGAGCTGTTTTTT. Amino acid sequence: CATRQDSGTGELFF.

The V and J genes are TRBV28 and TRBJ1-6; 8 nucleotides match TRBD1. V was clipped by 6 bases and J by 2 bases; unmatched bases: 3. Germline V gene sequence: CDR1 MDHEN, CDR2 SYDVKM. The CDR3 length is 15 residues. The chain's CDR3 is CASRKQGAYNSPLHF. The CDR3 DNA is TGTGCCAGCAGAAAACAGGGGGCCTATAATTCACCCCTCCACTTT.

This chain joins TRBV9 and TRBJ2-1, with 9 positions matching TRBD1. The V and J ends lost 3 bases and 6 bases, in that order; junction bases with no gene match: 13. Germline V gives CDR1 SGDLS, CDR2 YYNGEE. The CDR3 loop spans 17 amino acids. CDR3: CASSDGDRVRLVNEQFF. The DNA of the CDR3 is TGTGCCAGCAGCGACGGGGACAGGGTCCGTTTGGTCAATGAGCAGTTCTTC.

This clone was observed a few times. This chain connects TRBV9 to TRBJ2-3; 8 bases map to TRBD2. The germline CDR1 and CDR2 sequences are SGDLS and YYNGEE. This CDR3 is built from 19 residues. Trimming removed 5 bases from V and 2 bases from J; junction bases left unmatched: 19. CDR3 region: CASSGKVGERETFTDTQYF. The CDR3 DNA reads as TGTGCCAGCAGTGGAAAAGTTGGGGAGCGGGAGACGTTCACAGATACGCAGTATTTT.

The V gene is TRBV6-1, the J gene TRBJ2-7, with D possibly being TRBD1 (5 bases). The CDR3 sequence is 13 residues long. Trimming took off 4 bases at V and 2 bases at J, with 9 bases between the two ends. Germline CDR1 MNHNS, CDR2 SASEGT. CDR3 amino acids: CASSVDSPYEQYF. CDR3 DNA: TGTGCCAGCAGTGTAGACAGCCCCTACGAGCAGTACTTC.